This T cell receptor beta chain comes out of a study of shared clonotypes between healthy human individuals. General study results and limits: Clonotype sharing across a few donors was observed for about 4.8% of naive CD4 clonotypes.

CDR1 is LNHDA, CDR2 SQIVND, per germline (reference sequence). This CDR3 comprises 16 residues. V lost 3 bases to trimming and J lost 5 bases, with 19 bases between them. TCRdb keeps only in-frame clones here, not all; method: immunoSEQ multiplex PCR. The sample has some 1 million clones, about 75% seen once. With respect to this clone: What it binds is unknown.

The sample consisted of memory CD4+ T cells sorted from blood. The sample's subset: CD45RA-negative fraction. This sequence joins TRBV19 and TRBJ2-5; weak D call: TRBD1 (5 bases). This TCR was sampled from a man younger than 35 in good health. CDR3: CASSMQGLSVVETQYF. The CDR3 DNA sequence: TGTGCCAGTAGTATGCAGGGCTTATCGGTCGTGGAGACCCAGTACTTC.